The 21 T cell receptor beta chains presented below share a single source sample, sequenced in a study of metastatic and nonmetastatic thyroid tumors. TCRdb re-clonotyped the PCR reads through MiXCR. Of fewer than 25,000 clones listed, roughly 20% are singletons. There were no patients who had received any treatment before thyroid surgery. The sequencing sample was made of blood. The receptors were gathered from a male donor with papillary thyroid cancer or a benign thyroid nodule (not recorded which). Some clones in this sample may be carry-over from other donors' samples.

This clone was seen at least ten times. One base away lies a much larger clone, so this may be a sequencing read error. The V and J genes are TRBV4-3 and TRBJ2-1; D tentatively reads TRBD1 or TRBD2 (7 bases each). V lost 0 bases and J 4 bases, leaving 13 bases between the germline ends. The CDR3 has 16 residues. Germline V gene lookup returns CDR1 LGHNA and CDR2 YSLEER. CDR3 sequence reads: CASSQEGRGGYNEQFF. CDR3 nucleotide sequence: TGCGCCAGCAGCCAAGAAGGCAGGGGGGGATACAATGAGCAGTTCTTC.

This chain joins TRBV6-1 and TRBJ2-7; no clear D. V lost 1 base and J 0 bases, leaving 7 bases between the germline ends. Germline loops: CDR1 MNHNS, CDR2 SASEGT. The CDR3 covers 14 residues. CDR3 sequence (DNA): TGTGCCAGCAGTGAAGTTGACACCTCCTACGAGCAGTACTTC. Its translation: CASSEVDTSYEQYF.

This clone has more than one count but fewer than ten. V is TRBV12-3 or TRBV12-4 and J is TRBJ2-1, with D possibly TRBD2 on 5 matching bases. Between the trimmed V and J ends, which lost 6 bases and 3 bases, there was a span of 18 bases. The CDR3 has 16 residues. The CDR3 sequence is CASRDLAGGFYNEQFF. In nucleotides, the CDR3 is TGTGCCAGCAGGGACCTGGCGGGCGGGTTCTACAATGAGCAGTTCTTC.

This clone was detected ten times or more. The V gene is TRBV7-9, the J gene TRBJ2-1; D possibly uses TRBD1 or TRBD2 (10 bases each). Germline CDR1 and CDR2: SEHNR and FQNEAQ (reference sequence). The CDR3 is made up of 17 amino acids. Deletions cut 2 bases from V and 8 bases from J, with 22 bases between. The CDR3 DNA follows: TGTGCCAGCAGCTTAAAGCGGGGGGGACAGGGGATCGATGAGCAGTTCTTC. This gives the protein CASSLKRGGQGIDEQFF.

The chain employs TRBV10-3 and TRBJ1-1; no firm D call. The CDR3 loop spans 14 amino acids. Germline-derived CDR1 and CDR2 are ENHRY and SYGVKD. V was cut by 8 bases and J by 4 bases, with 17 bases left in between. In nucleotides, the CDR3 is TGTGCCATCCGGCAAGGTCTGGTTTGCACTGAAGCTTTCTTT. It is translated as CAIRQGLVCTEAFF.

This clone has ten or more counts. The rearrangement uses TRBV7-6 and TRBJ2-7; 7 nucleotides line up with TRBD1. CDR3 length: 15 residues. Germline V gives CDR1 SGHVS, CDR2 FNYEAQ. Trimming removed 4 bases from V and 5 bases from J; junction bases left unmatched: 11. The CDR3 is CASSYGGLQGDEQYF. In DNA, the CDR3 is TGTGCCAGCAGCTATGGCGGGCTCCAGGGGGACGAGCAGTACTTC. The entire variable domain, with the rest obtained from reference TRBV7-6 and TRBJ2-7, is as follows: GAGVSQSPRYKVTKRGQDVALRCDPISGHVSLYWYRQALGQGPEFLTYFNYEAQQDKSGLPNDRFSAERPEGSISTLTIQRTEQRDSAMYRCASSYGGLQGDEQYFGPGTRLTVT.

The chain uses TRBV5-1 and TRBJ2-1; 8 bases line up with TRBD2. V was pared by 4 bases and J by 4 bases, with 10 bases of the junction left unmatched. Germline V gene sequence: CDR1 SGHRS, CDR2 YFSETQ. This CDR3 has 16 residues. As DNA, the CDR3 is TGCGCCAGCAGCCTGGGGGGCGGGAGGACATACAATGAGCAGTTCTTC. Translating it yields CASSLGGGRTYNEQFF.

In this sample, this clone is medium-sized (0.01 to 0.1%). The chain couples TRBV4-2 to TRBJ1-5, with no clear D. Trimming left V 2 bases short and J 5 bases short, with 7 bases between. Germline CDR1 and CDR2: LGHNA and YNFKEQ. This CDR3 has 13 residues. The CDR3 reads CASSQPAYQPQHF. As DNA, the CDR3 is TGTGCCAGCAGCCAACCCGCTTATCAGCCCCAGCATTTT.

There are many counts of this clone. The rearrangement uses TRBV7-8 and TRBJ2-1; 8 bases align to TRBD2. The germline CDR1 and CDR2 sequences are SGHVS and FQNEAQ. The V and J ends lost 2 bases and 8 bases, in that order; junction bases with no gene match: 8. This CDR3 is 15 amino acids long. CDR3 protein: CASSLRDGRGYEQFF. For the CDR3, the DNA is TGTGCCAGCAGCTTACGAGACGGGAGGGGGTATGAGCAGTTCTTC. The variable domain in full, completed from reference TRBV7-8 and TRBJ2-1, reads GAGVSQSPRYKVAKRGQDVALRCDPISGHVSLFWYQQALGQGPEFLTYFQNEAQLDKSGLPSDRFFAERPEGSVSTLKIQRTQQEDSAVYLCASSLRDGRGYEQFFGPGTRLTVL.

This clone was seen ten or more times. The chain carries TRBV20-1 and TRBJ2-1, with 8 bases fitting TRBD2. J was trimmed by 4 bases and V by 3 bases; bases with no gene match: 11. There are 16 residues in the CDR3. Germline CDR1 reads DFQATT; CDR2 reads SNEGSKA (reference sequence). CDR3 protein: CSASTTTSGNYNEQFF. The DNA of the CDR3 is TGCAGTGCTAGCACCACTACTAGCGGAAATTACAATGAGCAGTTCTTC.

This clone has a count of ten or more. This chain uses TRBV6-2 or TRBV6-3 with TRBJ2-5, with TRBD2 identical over 13 bases. V trimming: 6 bases; J trimming: 7 bases; junction bases outside the gene matches: 11. This CDR3 contains 16 residues. Germline loops: CDR1 MNHEY, CDR2 SVGEGT. CDR3 in DNA: TGTGCCAGCAGCTCCGAGGGACTAGCGGGATACGGGACCCAGTACTTC. As protein: CASSSEGLAGYGTQYF.

This clone has a count of ten or more. The chain uses TRBV3-1 and TRBJ1-3; D perhaps matches TRBD1 (5 bases). The germline gives CDR1 LGHDT, CDR2 YNNKEL (reference sequence). Deletions cut 8 bases from V and 1 base from J, with 12 bases between. The CDR3 loop spans 14 amino acids. As DNA, the CDR3 is TGTGCCAGCGGGACTGACATTTCTGGAAACACCATATATTTT. Translation gives CASGTDISGNTIYF.

This clone was seen many times. The chain employs TRBV2 and TRBJ1-3; 7 bases match TRBD1. The CDR3 runs to 16 residues. Germline V gene data show CDR1 as SNHLY and CDR2 as FYNNEI. The V segment lost 3 bases and the J segment 0 bases; nucleotides outside the gene matches: 5. In nucleotides, the CDR3 is TGTGCCAGCAGTGATAGGGGGCTCAGCTCTGGAAACACCATATATTTT. It specifies CASSDRGLSSGNTIYF. Using reference TRBV2 and TRBJ1-3 for the parts outside the CDR3, the full variable domain is EPEVTQTPSHQVTQMGQEVILRCVPISNHLYFYWYRQILGQKVEFLVSFYNNEISEKSEIFDDQFSVERPDGSNFTLKIRSTKLEDSAMYFCASSDRGLSSGNTIYFGEGSWLTVV.

This clone is medium-sized (0.01 to 0.1%) in the sample. The chain is built from TRBV28 and TRBJ1-5; TRBD1 agrees at 8 bases. Germline CDR1 and CDR2: MDHEN and SYDVKM. The CDR3 has 14 amino acids. The junction had 9 bases not matched to a gene; V was cut back by 7 bases and J by 7 bases. The CDR3 here is CASMEGRGRQPQHF. DNA for the CDR3: TGTGCCAGCATGGAGGGCAGGGGGCGGCAGCCCCAGCATTTT.

This clone was detected many times. The chain has TRBV7-6 and TRBJ1-3; D not certain. The germline gives CDR1 SGHVS, CDR2 FNYEAQ. Trimming removed 5 bases from V and 2 bases from J, with 10 bases in between. CDR3 size: 14 residues. CDR3 sequence reads: CASSANEAGNTIYF. Written as DNA, the CDR3 is TGTGCCAGCAGCGCAAACGAAGCTGGAAACACCATATATTTT.

This chain joins TRBV11-2 and TRBJ2-3; weak D call: TRBD2 (6 bases). Trimming shortened V by 3 bases and J by 2 bases, and 15 bases separated the two germline ends. The CDR3 is made up of 16 amino acids. Per germline, CDR1 SGHAT and CDR2 FQNNGV. CDR3 DNA: TGTGCCAGCAGCTTGGGAATAGCGGACACCACAGATACGCAGTATTTT. It encodes CASSLGIADTTDTQYF.

Comments on this clone: Germline is not matched at one junction end, which may reflect a read error. V is TRBV5-1 and J is TRBJ2-5, with TRBD2 matching 14 bases. The CDR3 length is 15 residues. The V gene's germline CDR1 is SGHRS and CDR2 YFSETQ. The CDR3 DNA sequence: TGCGACAGCAGCTTGGGACTAGCGGGAGAAGAGACCAAGTACTTC. This encodes CDSSLGLAGEETKYF.

In its sample, this clone was seen many times. This chain uses TRBV4-2 with TRBJ2-6; D is possibly TRBD1 or TRBD2 (5 bases each). The length of the CDR3 is 16 residues. The V gene's germline CDR1 is LGHNA and CDR2 YNFKEQ. V gave up 3 bases and J gave up 1 base, with 10 bases separating them. The CDR3 protein is CASSQGTDSGANVLTF. CDR3 bases: TGTGCCAGCAGCCAGGGGACGGATTCTGGGGCCAACGTCCTGACTTTC.

This clone turned up a few times. The V call is TRBV2, the J call TRBJ2-5; perhaps TRBD2 as D (8 bases). Trimming took off 7 bases at V and 3 bases at J, with 18 bases between the two ends. Germline V gene sequence: CDR1 SNHLY, CDR2 FYNNEI. CDR3 length: 15 residues. The DNA for the CDR3 is TGTGCCAGCACGGGGGGGACAGAGATTGAAGAGACCCAGTACTTC. This gives the protein CASTGGTEIEETQYF.

The V and J genes are TRBV6-1 and TRBJ2-1; no definite D call. CDR3 size: 12 residues. V lost 6 bases and J lost 4, with 7 bases in between. Germline loops: CDR1 MNHNS, CDR2 SASEGT. DNA of the CDR3: TGTGCCAGCAGCCCGGCGTACAATGAGCAGTTCTTC. As protein: CASSPAYNEQFF.

This clone rates as medium-sized. This chain joins TRBV20-1 and TRBJ2-7; D tentatively fits TRBD1 or TRBD2 (5 bases each). V was shortened by 4 bases and J by 3 bases, with 25 bases between the two germline ends. The germline V gene has CDR1 DFQATT and CDR2 SNEGSKA (reference sequence). This CDR3 comprises 17 residues. DNA of the CDR3: TGCAGTGCTATTATCCCCTCGGGGACCGACTGGAACTACGAGCAGTACTTC. Encoded protein: CSAIIPSGTDWNYEQYF.